These 25 T cell receptor beta chains originate from one sample sequenced in a study of blood T cells in healthy people across ages. Combining a sample-barcoded 5' primer with a J-beta primer mix, a second PCR ran for roughly 7 to 11 cycles. MiXCR, run by TCRdb on the 5' RACE reads, gives a single entry per CDR3 protein. The sample carries about 630,000 distinct CDR3 sequences, around 21% recorded once. Input material: blood. These TCRs come from a man between 65 and 85 years old in good health.

The chain recombines TRBV2 with TRBJ2-7; 10 bases align to TRBD2. V trimming: 6 bases; J trimming: 6 bases; junction bases outside the gene matches: 14. The CDR3 totals 16 residues. The germline V gene encodes CDR1 SNHLY and CDR2 FYNNEI. Here the CDR3 reads CASRAVPSGSNSEQYF. As DNA, the CDR3 is TGTGCCAGCAGGGCGGTTCCTAGCGGGAGTAATTCCGAGCAGTACTTC. Using reference TRBV2 and TRBJ2-7 for the parts outside the CDR3, the full variable domain is EPEVTQTPSHQVTQMGQEVILRCVPISNHLYFYWYRQILGQKVEFLVSFYNNEISEKSEIFDDQFSVERPDGSNFTLKIRSTKLEDSAMYFCASRAVPSGSNSEQYFGPGTRLTVT.

This clonotype was counted only a few times. This rearrangement joins TRBV7-9 to TRBJ2-5; 14 bases align to TRBD2. Germline V gene sequence: CDR1 SEHNR, CDR2 FQNEAQ (reference sequence). With V trimmed by 4 bases and J by 4 bases, 8 bases remained unmatched. CDR3 length: 17 residues. The CDR3 sequence: CASSSQGLAGVTETQYF. The CDR3 DNA is TGTGCCAGCAGCTCCCAGGGACTAGCGGGGGTTACAGAGACCCAGTACTTC.

This clonotype was observed many times. The J gene is TRBJ2-5, the V gene TRBV7-8; tentatively, D is TRBD2 (5 bases). V was trimmed by 3 bases and J by 3 bases, leaving 20 bases between them. The CDR3 extends over 17 amino acids. Germline loops: CDR1 SGHVS, CDR2 FQNEAQ. In DNA form, the CDR3 reads TGTGCCAGCAGCTTGCTCCTACAGAGGAGGTTAGAAGAGACCCAGTACTTC. Its protein is CASSLLLQRRLEETQYF. The full variable domain, with the rest looked up from reference TRBV7-8 and TRBJ2-5, is GAGVSQSPRYKVAKRGQDVALRCDPISGHVSLFWYQQALGQGPEFLTYFQNEAQLDKSGLPSDRFFAERPEGSVSTLKIQRTQQEDSAVYLCASSLLLQRRLEETQYFGPGTRLLVL.

This sequence joins TRBV20-1 and TRBJ2-5; 10 nucleotides align to TRBD2. The DNA end lines up better with TRBJ2-1; the J call may be wrong. The germline V gene encodes CDR1 DFQATT and CDR2 SNEGSKA (reference sequence). CDR3 length: 13 amino acids. This chain's CDR3 is CSAETSGMDEQFF. CDR3 in DNA: TGCAGTGCTGAAACTAGCGGGATGGATGAGCAGTTCTTC.

For the CDR3, the DNA is TGTGCCAGCATCACCGGACAGTACACAGATACGCAGTATTTT. It yields the protein CASITGQYTDTQYF. The chain couples TRBV6-1 to TRBJ2-3; a possible D gene is TRBD1 (6 bases). The ends were cut back, 7 bases at V and 2 bases at J, with 13 bases in the middle. The germline CDR1 and CDR2 sequences are MNHNS and SASEGT. The CDR3 spans 14 residues.

V and J are TRBV20-1 and TRBJ2-7; tentatively, D is TRBD2 (6 bases). The CDR3 extends over 14 amino acids. V lost 5 bases and J 0 bases, leaving 14 bases between the germline ends. Per the germline V gene, CDR1 is DFQATT and CDR2 is SNEGSKA (reference sequence). CDR3 region: CSAPPRGSSYEQYF. The CDR3 nucleotides are TGCAGTGCTCCTCCTCGGGGGTCCTCCTACGAGCAGTACTTC.

On this clonotype: The conserved final phenylalanine or tryptophan is absent from the CDR3, which likely points to a read error. The CDR3 spells CSARTDTQYL. The CDR3 DNA reads TGCAGTGCTAGAACAGATACGCAGTATCTT. The rearrangement links TRBV20-1 to TRBJ2-3, with D unresolved. Germline V CDR1 and CDR2: DFQATT, SNEGSKA (reference sequence). Trimming cost V 2 bases and J 3 bases, with 0 bases left between them. This CDR3 has 10 residues.

Concerning this clonotype itself: Germline and junction disagree at one end, which may indicate a read error. The chain uses TRBV7-7 and TRBJ2-1, with TRBD2 matching over 14 bases. Germline V CDR1 and CDR2: SSHAT, FNYEAQ (reference sequence). The CDR3 totals 18 residues. This chain's CDR3 is CASSVDWTSGRSFGMVFF. The CDR3, as DNA: TGTGCTAGCAGCGTAGATTGGACTAGCGGGAGGTCCTTCGGGATGGTGTTCTTC.

The sample holds a few counts of this clonotype. The chain carries TRBV7-6 and TRBJ1-5; D is unresolved. The CDR3 has 13 amino acids. The V gene's germline CDR1 is SGHVS and CDR2 FNYEAQ. With 2 bases removed from V and 5 bases from J, the gap between germline ends came to 7 bases. DNA for the CDR3: TGTGCCAGCAGCTTACTGATTGATCAGCCCCAGCATTTT. Amino acids: CASSLLIDQPQHF.

The chain uses TRBV20-1 and TRBJ2-5; no reliable D call. CDR1 DFQATT and CDR2 SNEGSKA come from the germline V gene (reference sequence). V dropped 4 bases and J dropped 5 bases, with 5 bases sitting between them. The CDR3 is made up of 10 amino acids. The CDR3 nucleotides are TGCAGTGCTACCTACGAGACCCAGTACTTC. Its protein is CSATYETQYF.

As to this clonotype: One end of the junction is discordant with germline, which a read error may explain. This chain uses TRBV24-1 with TRBJ2-5; tentatively, D is TRBD2 (5 bases). CDR1 and CDR2 (germline): KGHDR, SFDVKD. The CDR3 is 14 residues long. Here the CDR3 reads CATSDLEIHNERLF. The CDR3 DNA follows: TGTGCCACCAGTGATTTGGAAATCCACAATGAGCGGCTCTTC.

As DNA, the CDR3 is TGTGCCAGCAGCTCAGGGACAGGGGGTGACTACACCTTC. It yields the protein CASSSGTGGDYTF. The chain has TRBV9 and TRBJ1-2; 11 bases fit TRBD1. J lost 10 bases, V lost 4 bases, and 6 bases had no gene match. The CDR3 length is 13 residues. Germline V CDR1 and CDR2: SGDLS, YYNGEE.

The CDR3 DNA follows: TGTGCCAGCAGCGAAGGGGGCACCTATAATTCACCCCTCCACTTT. Protein sequence: CASSEGGTYNSPLHF. This chain connects TRBV3-1 to TRBJ1-6; 7 nucleotides match TRBD1. Trimming took 5 bases from V and 2 from J; bases not matched to a gene: 3. Per germline, CDR1 LGHDT and CDR2 YNNKEL (reference sequence). The CDR3 has 15 residues.

The gene calls are TRBV29-1 and TRBJ2-3; D uncertain. V was cut by 6 bases and J by 6 bases, with 13 bases left in between. The CDR3 covers 12 residues. Germline lookup yields CDR1 SQVTM and CDR2 ANQGSEA. The CDR3 DNA follows: TGCAGCGTGGACCTCGCGTCGGATACGCAGTATTTT. Its translation is CSVDLASDTQYF.

This clonotype has at least ten counts. The rearrangement uses TRBV4-1 and TRBJ2-7, with TRBD2 as a possible D gene (5 bases). This CDR3 is 14 amino acids long. The V end was cut by 0 bases, the J end by 3 bases, with 9 bases between. The germline V gene encodes CDR1 MGHRA and CDR2 YSYEKL. The CDR3 bases are TGCGCCAGCAGCCAAGAAGAAGGGAGCTACGAGCAGTACTTC. Translated: CASSQEEGSYEQYF.

The rearrangement links TRBV25-1 to TRBJ1-4, with TRBD1 matching over 7 bases. Germline loops: CDR1 MGHDK, CDR2 SYGVNS. V lost 1 base to trimming and J lost 8 bases; unmatched junction nucleotides: 7. This CDR3 is 15 amino acids long. The chain's CDR3 is CASSEFWRGLEKLFF. The CDR3 bases are TGTGCCAGCAGTGAATTTTGGAGGGGGCTCGAAAAACTGTTTTTT.

The chain uses TRBV7-2 and TRBJ1-4; no clear D gene. Trimming took 5 bases from V and 12 from J, leaving 19 bases between them. The CDR3 has 14 residues. Per the germline V gene, CDR1 is SGHTA and CDR2 is FQGNSA. The CDR3 sequence: CASSASGREEELFF. The CDR3, as DNA: TGTGCCAGCAGCGCAAGCGGACGGGAAGAAGAACTGTTTTTT.

This sequence joins TRBV27 and TRBJ2-5, with D perhaps matching TRBD2 (6 bases). Near its end, the DNA agrees better with TRBJ2-7, so the J call may be wrong. Germline V gives CDR1 MNHEY, CDR2 SMNVEV (reference sequence). The CDR3 runs to 14 residues. Here the CDR3 reads CASSLRLDVNEQYF. The CDR3 coding sequence is TGTGCCAGCAGCCTCCGACTAGACGTTAACGAGCAGTACTTC.

J is TRBJ2-5 and V is TRBV20-1; 7 positions agree with TRBD1. The closer fit of TRBJ2-1 to the DNA end suggests the J call may be wrong. This CDR3 region has 13 residues. CDR1 DFQATT and CDR2 SNEGSKA come from the germline V gene (reference sequence). The CDR3 nucleotides are TGCAGTGCTAGGAGGCAGGGGGTGGATGAGCAGTTCTTC. It encodes CSARRQGVDEQFF.

About this clonotype itself: A clone one base away is much larger, so this may be a read error. The rearrangement joins TRBV3-1 to TRBJ2-1; D is ambiguous. CDR1 and CDR2 from the germline V gene are LGHDT and YNNKEL (reference sequence). This CDR3 has 13 amino acids. CDR3 residues: CASSPGRPNEQLF. DNA of the CDR3: TGTGCCAGCAGCCCCGGACGCCCTAATGAGCAGCTCTTC.

This clonotype has a handful of counts. The chain has TRBV5-1 and TRBJ1-1; 8 bases fit TRBD1. The trim removed 2 bases at V and 11 bases at J, leaving 5 bases unmatched. This CDR3 is 12 amino acids long. Germline loops: CDR1 SGHRS, CDR2 YFSETQ. CDR3 in DNA: TGCGCCAGCAGCTTTGCAGGGGGCTACGCTTTCTTT. Protein: CASSFAGGYAFF.

V gene TRBV12-3 or TRBV12-4 combines with J gene TRBJ2-7; TRBD1 agrees at 8 bases. This CDR3 is 15 amino acids long. With 6 bases clipped from V and 0 bases from J, the junction kept 7 bases outside the gene matches. This CDR3 is CASSSRQGRSYEQYF. The CDR3 nucleotides are TGTGCCAGCAGCAGTAGACAGGGGCGCTCCTACGAGCAGTACTTC.

This clonotype has ten or more counts. The V call is TRBV29-1, the J call TRBJ2-5, with TRBD2 identical over 10 bases. CDR1 and CDR2 from the germline V gene are SQVTM and ANQGSEA. The trim removed 6 bases at V and 3 bases at J, leaving 4 bases unmatched. The length of the CDR3 is 13 residues. The CDR3 loop is CSVGLAEEETQYF. The DNA of the CDR3 is TGCAGCGTCGGACTAGCGGAGGAAGAGACCCAGTACTTC.

Only a few counts were recorded for this clonotype. The junction does not match germline at one end; this may be a read error. The chain joins TRBV20-1 to TRBJ2-3; possibly TRBD2 for D (6 bases). The CDR3 is 12 residues long. Germline assignment: CDR1 DFQATT and CDR2 SNEGSKA (reference sequence). As DNA, the CDR3 is TGCAGTGCTAGCACTAGCACAGATGCGCAGTATTTT. This sequence encodes CSASTSTDAQYF.

This clonotype was observed a handful of times. This chain joins TRBV7-9 and TRBJ1-2; 7 nucleotides line up with TRBD1. Germline V gene sequence: CDR1 SEHNR, CDR2 FQNEAQ (reference sequence). V lost 1 base to trimming and J lost 1 base; unmatched junction nucleotides: 0. The CDR3 consists of 14 residues. The CDR3 DNA follows: TGTGCCAGCAGCTTAGACAGGGGTAACTATGGCTACACCTTC. It is translated as CASSLDRGNYGYTF.